Listed here are 18 T cell receptor beta chains from one sample, sequenced in a study of HIV-infected children after antiretroviral therapy interruption. The sample's treatment: PENTA 11 planned treatment interruption arm or continuous ART arm. Unique molecular identifiers were included in an RNA-based 3' RACE TCR library. TCRdb used MiXCR to reprocess the 3' RACE reads, holding one entry per CDR3 protein. The sample lists tens of thousands of distinct CDR3 sequences; about 6.5% were seen once. The sample here was CD45RA+ CD4+ T cells from PBMCs, pooled from several time points, taken from a donor given antiretroviral therapy, either interrupted or continuous. Indicated subset: naive CD4+ CD45RA+ CD45RO- T cells. These receptors all stem from a pool of human donors with HIV.

To note about this clonotype: This clone may be a read error of a much larger clone one base away. The DNA of the CDR3 is TGTGTCAGCTCACCACCCGGACAGGGGGCCTATCAGCCCCAGCATTTT. Encoded protein: CVSSPPGQGAYQPQHF. The chain links TRBV18 to TRBJ1-5; TRBD1 agrees at 11 bases. This CDR3 is built from 16 residues. The V gene's germline CDR1 is KGHSH and CDR2 LQKENI.

At least ten counts were recorded for this clonotype. The chain uses TRBV4-1 and TRBJ2-3, with 9 nucleotides matching TRBD2. The CDR3 is 17 residues long. The V and J ends lost 1 base and 3 bases, in that order; junction bases with no gene match: 8. Germline loops: CDR1 MGHRA, CDR2 YSYEKL. The CDR3 DNA reads TGCGCCAGCAGCCAAGTAATAGCGGGAGTTGGGACAGATACGCAGTATTTT. It specifies CASSQVIAGVGTDTQYF.

This clonotype has at least ten counts. The chain joins TRBV7-6 to TRBJ1-5; 9 positions agree with TRBD1. Germline CDR1 and CDR2: SGHVS and FNYEAQ. This CDR3 contains 16 residues. The V segment lost 5 bases and the J segment 4 bases; nucleotides outside the gene matches: 9. This chain's CDR3 is CASSVAQTGGNQPQHF. In DNA form, the CDR3 reads TGTGCCAGCAGCGTCGCCCAGACAGGGGGGAATCAGCCCCAGCATTTT.

This clonotype has a count of ten or more. CDR3 amino acids: CASSVEDRPVAEAFF. The CDR3 DNA follows: TGTGCCAGCAGCGTAGAAGACAGGCCGGTGGCTGAAGCTTTCTTT. The rearrangement links TRBV9 to TRBJ1-1; possibly TRBD1 for D (6 bases). Germline V gene sequence: CDR1 SGDLS, CDR2 YYNGEE. Between the trimmed V and J ends, which lost 0 bases and 6 bases, there was a span of 15 bases. The CDR3 is made up of 15 amino acids.

J is TRBJ2-5 and V is TRBV5-1; 9 bases agree with TRBD1. This CDR3 is 16 amino acids long. Germline values: CDR1 SGHRS, CDR2 YFSETQ. V lost 2 bases, J lost 2 bases, and 7 bases stayed unmatched. The CDR3 DNA reads TGCGCCAGCAGCTTCGGGACAGGGTCGGGGCAAGAGACCCAGTACTTC. Its protein product is CASSFGTGSGQETQYF.

This clonotype showed up many times. V usage is TRBV20-1 and J usage is TRBJ1-1, with D possibly matching TRBD1 (6 bases). The germline CDR1 and CDR2 sequences are DFQATT and SNEGSKA (reference sequence). V was shortened by 1 base and J by 5 bases, with 14 bases between the two germline ends. The CDR3 loop spans 14 amino acids. The CDR3 loop reads CSARVGALRTEAFF. The CDR3 DNA follows: TGCAGTGCTAGAGTGGGGGCCCTTAGGACTGAAGCTTTCTTT.

The table lists this clonotype with many counts. The J gene is TRBJ2-7, the V gene TRBV20-1; 13 bases match TRBD2. The CDR3 is 16 amino acids. Per the germline V gene, CDR1 is DFQATT and CDR2 is SNEGSKA (reference sequence). V lost 0 bases and J lost 2; bases outside the gene matches: 4. The CDR3 loop reads CSARDVLAGGAYEQYF. CDR3 nucleotide sequence: TGCAGTGCTAGAGATGTACTAGCGGGGGGGGCCTACGAGCAGTACTTC.

This clonotype has at least ten counts. The gene calls are TRBV5-1 and TRBJ1-6; TRBD1 aligns across 8 bases. Losses at the gene ends were 2 bases for V and 7 bases for J; bases not matched to a gene: 5. This CDR3 comprises 15 residues. Germline assignment: CDR1 SGHRS and CDR2 YFSETQ. The CDR3 spells CASSFLTGGNSPLHF. The CDR3 DNA reads TGCGCCAGCAGCTTCCTCACAGGGGGAAATTCACCCCTCCACTTT.

The chain has TRBV7-9 and TRBJ2-7; the D is unclear. CDR1 is SEHNR and CDR2 is FQNEAQ in the germline V gene (reference sequence). Trimming left V 4 bases short and J 3 bases short, with 10 bases between. This CDR3 has 13 amino acids. CDR3 nucleotide sequence: TGTGCCAGCAGCTCGACACCTAACTACGAGCAGTACTTC. As protein: CASSSTPNYEQYF.

This clonotype has ten or more counts. The chain has TRBV28 and TRBJ2-1, with D hard to call. CDR1 is MDHEN, CDR2 SYDVKM, per germline. This CDR3 has 16 amino acids. Trimming took off 2 bases at V and 6 bases at J, with 17 bases between the two ends. For the CDR3, the DNA is TGTGCCAGCAGTTTAGAACCAAACATCGTAGCCAATGAGCAGTTCTTC. Amino acids: CASSLEPNIVANEQFF.

This clonotype was observed a handful of times. The chain couples TRBV11-2 to TRBJ2-5; the match to TRBD1 covers 7 bases. CDR1 SGHAT and CDR2 FQNNGV come from the germline V gene. The V gene end was trimmed by 4 bases and the J gene end by 2 bases; junction bases not matched to a gene: 4. This CDR3 contains 14 residues. CDR3 protein: CASSSWDSQETQYF. The CDR3 DNA reads as TGTGCCAGCAGCTCCTGGGACAGTCAAGAGACCCAGTACTTC.

This clonotype was observed at least ten times. The gene calls are TRBV24-1 and TRBJ2-5; D is undetermined. The CDR3 consists of 12 residues. Per the germline V gene, CDR1 is KGHDR and CDR2 is SFDVKD. Trimming shortened V by 12 bases and J by 9 bases, and 19 bases separated the two germline ends. CDR3 sequence reads: CAPYPLREAQYF. For the CDR3, the DNA is TGTGCCCCATACCCGTTAAGGGAAGCCCAGTACTTC.

This clonotype was found many times. The chain uses TRBV27 and TRBJ2-6; D ambiguous. The CDR3 runs to 15 residues. Between the trimmed V and J ends, which lost 6 bases and 0 bases, there was a span of 9 bases. CDR1 MNHEY and CDR2 SMNVEV come from the germline V gene (reference sequence). The CDR3 sequence is CASRPGGSGANVLTF. CDR3 bases: TGTGCCAGCAGGCCGGGTGGCTCTGGGGCCAACGTCCTGACTTTC.

This clonotype has a count of ten or more. The CDR3: CASSLRDSENIQYF. CDR3 sequence (DNA): TGTGCCAGCAGCTTAAGGGACTCAGAAAACATTCAGTACTTC. The V and J genes are TRBV11-2 and TRBJ2-4, with D possibly being TRBD2 (6 bases). Germline V gives CDR1 SGHAT, CDR2 FQNNGV. Trimming pared 2 bases from V and 5 bases from J, leaving 10 bases between. The CDR3 totals 14 residues. The whole variable domain, filled in from reference TRBV11-2 and TRBJ2-4, reads EAGVAQSPRYKIIEKRQSVAFWCNPISGHATLYWYQQILGQGPKLLIQFQNNGVVDDSQLPKDRFSAERLKGVDSTLKIQPAKLEDSAVYLCASSLRDSENIQYFGAGTRLSVL.

This clonotype was observed many times. CDR3 DNA sequence: TGTGCCAGTAGTATGCGTGGGAGCCCTGCTAACTATGGCTACACCTTC. Translated, it gives CASSMRGSPANYGYTF. This chain uses TRBV19 with TRBJ1-2; D is ambiguous. Germline assignment: CDR1 LNHDA and CDR2 SQIVND (reference sequence). There are 16 residues in the CDR3. The V end was cut by 3 bases, the J end by 0 bases, with 14 bases between.

This clonotype was recorded a few times. The V gene is TRBV2, the J gene TRBJ2-3; D is uncertain. V lost 7 bases and J 6 bases, leaving 14 bases between the germline ends. The CDR3 is 13 residues long. The germline V gene has CDR1 SNHLY and CDR2 FYNNEI. The CDR3 sequence: CASTPEAGDTQYF. The CDR3 DNA is TGTGCCAGCACTCCAGAGGCCGGGGATACGCAGTATTTT.

This clonotype was seen repeatedly, ten times or more. The chain links TRBV25-1 to TRBJ2-1, with TRBD2 matching over 9 bases. There are 15 residues in the CDR3. With V trimmed by 4 bases and J by 4 bases, 5 bases remained unmatched. CDR1 is MGHDK and CDR2 is SYGVNS in the germline V gene. CDR3 coding DNA: TGTGCCAGCAGTGTCCAGCTAGCGGGGTACAATGAGCAGTTCTTC. This gives the protein CASSVQLAGYNEQFF. The variable domain in full, completed from reference TRBV25-1 and TRBJ2-1, reads EADIYQTPRYLVIGTGKKITLECSQTMGHDKMYWYQQDPGMELHLIHYSYGVNSTEKGDLSSESTVSRIRTEHFPLTLESARPSHTSQYLCASSVQLAGYNEQFFGPGTRLTVL.

This clonotype was detected ten times or more. V usage is TRBV20-1 and J usage is TRBJ2-2, with 7 bases identical to TRBD2. V trimming: 0 bases; J trimming: 0 bases; junction bases outside the gene matches: 4. This CDR3 spans 16 amino acids. CDR1 and CDR2 from the germline V gene are DFQATT and SNEGSKA (reference sequence). Here the CDR3 DNA reads TGCAGTGCTAGAGATCCTAGCGGCGCGAACACCGGGGAGCTGTTTTTT. The encoded protein is CSARDPSGANTGELFF.